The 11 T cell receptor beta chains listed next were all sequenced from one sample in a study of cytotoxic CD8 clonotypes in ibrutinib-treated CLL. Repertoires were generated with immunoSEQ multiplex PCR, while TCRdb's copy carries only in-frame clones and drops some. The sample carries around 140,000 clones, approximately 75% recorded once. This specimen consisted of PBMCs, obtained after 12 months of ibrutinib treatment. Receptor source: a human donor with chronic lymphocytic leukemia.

The DNA for the CDR3 is TGCGCCAGCAGCTTGGTGGCAGGGCAATACTACGAGCAGTACTTC. It is translated as CASSLVAGQYYEQYF. The V and J genes are TRBV5-1 and TRBJ2-7; D is perhaps TRBD1 (5 bases). Per germline, CDR1 SGHRS and CDR2 YFSETQ. This CDR3 spans 15 amino acids. V was trimmed by 0 bases and J by 3 bases, leaving 13 bases between them.

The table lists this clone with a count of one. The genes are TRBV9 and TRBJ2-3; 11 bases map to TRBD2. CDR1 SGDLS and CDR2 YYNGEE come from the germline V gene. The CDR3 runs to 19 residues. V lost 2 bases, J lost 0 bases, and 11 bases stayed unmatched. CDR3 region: CASSVLGSSGGASTDTQYF. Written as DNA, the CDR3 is TGTGCCAGCAGCGTCCTAGGTAGTAGCGGGGGGGCAAGCACAGATACGCAGTATTTT.

The DNA for the CDR3 is TGTGCCAGCAGCCTCGGAGATACTAGCACAGATACGCAGTATTTT. This translates into CASSLGDTSTDTQYF. The rearrangement joins TRBV7-2 to TRBJ2-3, with no clear D. CDR3 length: 15 amino acids. Germline V CDR1 and CDR2: SGHTA, FQGNSA. Trimming removed 5 bases at V and 0 bases at J, with 12 bases between.

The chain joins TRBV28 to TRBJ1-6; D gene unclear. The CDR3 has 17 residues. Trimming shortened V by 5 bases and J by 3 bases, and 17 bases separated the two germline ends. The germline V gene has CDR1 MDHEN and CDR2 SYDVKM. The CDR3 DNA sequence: TGTGCCAGCAGTCCGCCCATCATCGGATTCTATAATTCACCCCTCCACTTT. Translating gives CASSPPIIGFYNSPLHF.

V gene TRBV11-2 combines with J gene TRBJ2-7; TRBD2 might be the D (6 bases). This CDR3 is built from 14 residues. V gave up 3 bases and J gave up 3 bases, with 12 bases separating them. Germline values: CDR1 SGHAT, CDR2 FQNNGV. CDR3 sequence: CASSFSGTFYEQYF. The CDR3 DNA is TGTGCCAGCAGCTTTAGCGGCACCTTCTACGAGCAGTACTTC.

The CDR3 reads CASSLRATGDYGYTF. The CDR3, as DNA: TGCGCCAGCAGCTTACGAGCGACAGGGGACTATGGCTACACCTTC. The rearrangement links TRBV5-1 to TRBJ1-2; TRBD1 aligns across 8 bases. J gave up 3 bases and V 2 bases, and 6 bases lay outside the gene matches. CDR3 length: 15 residues. Germline V CDR1 and CDR2: SGHRS, YFSETQ. Supplemented by reference TRBV5-1 and TRBJ1-2, the full variable domain reads KAGVTQTPRYLIKTRGQQVTLSCSPISGHRSVSWYQQTPGQGLQFLFEYFSETQRNKGNFPGRFSGRQFSNSRSEMNVSTLELGDSALYLCASSLRATGDYGYTFGSGTRLTVV.

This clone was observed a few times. In DNA form, the CDR3 reads TGTGCCAGCAGTTCCATAGCGGGAGGCGATGAGCAGTTCTTC. It is translated as CASSSIAGGDEQFF. The gene calls are TRBV28 and TRBJ2-1, with 10 nucleotides matching TRBD2. Per germline, CDR1 MDHEN and CDR2 SYDVKM. The CDR3 loop spans 14 amino acids. Losses at the gene ends were 4 bases for V and 8 bases for J; bases not matched to a gene: 5.

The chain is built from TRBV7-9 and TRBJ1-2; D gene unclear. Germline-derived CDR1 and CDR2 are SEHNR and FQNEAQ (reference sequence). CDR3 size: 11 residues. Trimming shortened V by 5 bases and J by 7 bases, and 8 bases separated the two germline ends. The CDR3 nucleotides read TGTGCCAGCAGCCCGGGGTCTGGCTACACCTTC. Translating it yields CASSPGSGYTF.

The CDR3 region has the DNA TGTGCCAGCAGTTACTCGGTGACGGGGAATGAGCAGTTCTTC. Translation gives CASSYSVTGNEQFF. The chain has TRBV6-5 and TRBJ2-1, with D possibly TRBD2 on 5 matching bases. CDR1 MNHEY and CDR2 SVGAGI come from the germline V gene. Trimming removed 0 bases at V and 7 bases at J, with 10 bases between. CDR3 length: 14 amino acids.

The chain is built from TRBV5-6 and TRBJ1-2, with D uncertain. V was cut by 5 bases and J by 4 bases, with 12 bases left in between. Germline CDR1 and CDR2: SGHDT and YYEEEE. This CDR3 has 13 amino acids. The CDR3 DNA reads TGTGCCAGCAGTCCGTCCACGGCCTATGGCTACACCTTC. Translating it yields CASSPSTAYGYTF.

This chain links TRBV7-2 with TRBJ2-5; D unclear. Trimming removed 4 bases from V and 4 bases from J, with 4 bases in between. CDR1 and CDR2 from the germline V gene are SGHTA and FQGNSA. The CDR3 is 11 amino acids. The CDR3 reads CASSSAETQYF. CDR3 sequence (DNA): TGTGCCAGCAGCTCCGCAGAGACCCAGTACTTC.